This TCR beta chain was observed in a study of neoadjuvant nivolumab and ipilimumab in lung cancer. Whole-study results and caveats: Resected tumors had greater TCR richness and clonality than uninvolved lung. TCR receptors were sequenced in few samples.

The trim removed 0 bases at V and 7 bases at J, leaving 5 bases unmatched. The CDR3 totals 15 residues. Germline CDR1 is SGHDN and CDR2 is FVKESK. The repertoire was sequenced with immunoSEQ multiplex PCR; TCRdb's copy has only in-frame clones and lacks some. The sample has 26,000 or so clones, around 80% seen once. Points on this clone: The antigen is unknown.

The source was tumor tissue, collected after neoadjuvant nivolumab, alone or with ipilimumab, at or shortly before surgery. The source is an adult with non-small cell lung cancer. This rearrangement joins TRBV14 to TRBJ2-2; 7 nucleotides match TRBD2. CDR3 in DNA: TGTGCCAGCAGCCAAGAAGGGCGGGGGAGCGGGGAGCTGTTTTTT. Its translation: CASSQEGRGSGELFF.